Following are 25 T cell receptor beta chains from one sample sequenced in a study of beta chain features in type 1 diabetes. The entirety of the isolated RNA underwent reverse transcription, so expressed TCRB transcripts were sequenced. TCRdb's table, derived via immunoSEQ multiplex PCR, lists solely in-frame clones and lacks some. This sample yields fewer than 550,000 clones, of which approximately 10% are seen a single time; 0.04% to 0.05% belongs to the top ten. Sequenced input: naive CD4+ T cells from blood. The origin of the receptors is a woman between 18 and 30 years old in good health.

This clone has only a few counts. The genes are TRBV5-6 and TRBJ2-4; possibly TRBD1 for D (6 bases). V lost 0 bases and J lost 12, with 19 bases in between. Per the germline V gene, CDR1 is SGHDT and CDR2 is YYEEEE. The length of the CDR3 is 15 residues. For the CDR3, the DNA is TGTGCCAGCAGCTTGGCTGGGGGCGTAGTTGGGGATCAGTACTTC. Its translation: CASSLAGGVVGDQYF.

This clone has a handful of counts. The chain links TRBV4-1 to TRBJ2-7, with 10 positions matching TRBD1. The germline gives CDR1 MGHRA, CDR2 YSYEKL. V gave up 4 bases and J gave up 6 bases; unmatched junction bases: 3. The CDR3 has 13 residues. CDR3 sequence (DNA): TGCGCCAGCAGCCGGGACAGGGGAGCCGAGCAGTACGTC. Protein: CASSRDRGAEQYV.

This clone was seen a few times. J is TRBJ2-2 and V is TRBV9; a weak D match, TRBD1 (7 bases). The CDR3 length is 15 residues. Trimming pared 4 bases from V and 0 bases from J, leaving 10 bases between. CDR1 SGDLS and CDR2 YYNGEE come from the germline V gene. CDR3 in DNA: TGTGCCAGCAGCATCAGGGGGGCGAACACCGGGGAGCTGTTTTTT. It encodes CASSIRGANTGELFF. The full variable domain, with the rest looked up from reference TRBV9 and TRBJ2-2, is DSGVTQTPKHLITATGQRVTLRCSPRSGDLSVYWYQQSLDQGLQFLIQYYNGEERAKGNILERFSAQQFPDLHSELNLSSLELGDSALYFCASSIRGANTGELFFGEGSRLTVL.

The chain has TRBV2 and TRBJ2-2; a weak D match, TRBD2 (6 bases). CDR1 is SNHLY, CDR2 FYNNEI, per germline. The ends were cut back, 5 bases at V and 2 bases at J, with 9 bases in the middle. There are 14 residues in the CDR3. CDR3 loop: CASSTSYNTGELFF. The CDR3 nucleotides read TGTGCCAGCAGTACTAGCTATAACACCGGGGAGCTGTTTTTT.

Only a few counts were recorded for this clone. The chain combines TRBV7-9 with TRBJ1-2; unclear D gene. The CDR3 sequence is 13 residues long. Germline V lookup: CDR1 SEHNR, CDR2 FQNEAQ (reference sequence). Trimming took 1 base from V and 0 from J, leaving 3 bases between them. CDR3 nucleotide sequence: TGTGCCAGCAGCTTAGAGACTAACTATGGCTACACCTTC. Residues: CASSLETNYGYTF.

Only a few counts were recorded for this clone. The chain links TRBV2 to TRBJ2-4, with 11 bases lining up with TRBD2. From germline, CDR1 is SNHLY and CDR2 FYNNEI. Germline trimming cut 7 bases from V and 2 bases from J; bases unmatched to any gene: 7. CDR3 length: 16 residues. The CDR3 spells CASKQGLAATKNIQYF. Here the CDR3 DNA reads TGTGCCAGCAAACAGGGACTAGCGGCCACCAAAAACATTCAGTACTTC.

The CDR3 loop is CAWSVHKQYF. Written as DNA, the CDR3 is TGTGCCTGGAGTGTACACAAGCAGTACTTC. The chain is built from TRBV30 and TRBJ2-7; no reliable D call. Germline values: CDR1 GTSNPN, CDR2 SVGIG (reference sequence). This CDR3 is 10 amino acids long. V lost 0 bases and J 8 bases, leaving 5 bases between the germline ends.

A few counts support this clone. The chain recombines TRBV7-9 with TRBJ2-5; D uncertain. CDR3 length: 13 residues. Germline values: CDR1 SEHNR, CDR2 FQNEAQ (reference sequence). V was pared by 2 bases and J by 4 bases, with 8 bases between. CDR3 residues: CASSLRNGETQYF. As DNA, the CDR3 is TGTGCCAGCAGCTTAAGGAACGGAGAGACCCAGTACTTC.

The chain carries TRBV29-1 and TRBJ2-3; perhaps TRBD1 as D (7 bases). The CDR3 consists of 16 residues. In germline, CDR1 is SQVTM, CDR2 ANQGSEA. Trimming left V 7 bases short and J 3 bases short, with 23 bases between. CDR3 bases: TGCAGCGCTGAGATCCAGGGGGGCGTGGGGACAGATACGCAGTATTTT. It codes for CSAEIQGGVGTDTQYF.

This rearrangement joins TRBV29-1 to TRBJ1-2, with unresolved D. The CDR3 length is 11 residues. Germline assignment: CDR1 SQVTM and CDR2 ANQGSEA. Trimming left V 6 bases short and J 4 bases short, with 9 bases between. The CDR3, as DNA: TGCAGCGTCCCCATAAGCTATGGCTACACCTTC. This encodes CSVPISYGYTF.

This clone was counted a few times. The chain employs TRBV15 and TRBJ2-1, with D maybe TRBD2 (5 bases). CDR1 is LNHNV, CDR2 YYDKDF, per germline (reference sequence). This CDR3 is built from 14 residues. V lost 2 bases to trimming and J lost 9 bases, with 14 bases between them. CDR3 residues: CATSRPNLLGEQFF. CDR3 nucleotides: TGTGCCACCAGCAGACCTAACCTACTAGGTGAGCAGTTCTTC.

This chain links TRBV15 with TRBJ1-2, with unresolved D. This CDR3 spans 16 amino acids. V lost 2 bases and J lost 8, with 21 bases in between. In germline, CDR1 is LNHNV, CDR2 YYDKDF (reference sequence). DNA for the CDR3: TGTGCCACCAGCAGACAAGGACTGGTCCGGTCAGAAGGCTACACCTTC. Translating gives CATSRQGLVRSEGYTF.

A few counts support this clone. The chain uses TRBV15 and TRBJ2-7; the D gene is possibly TRBD1 (7 bases). This CDR3 spans 14 amino acids. The V gene lost 0 bases and the J gene lost 6 bases, with 12 bases spanning the gap. CDR1 is LNHNV, CDR2 YYDKDF, per germline (reference sequence). Here the CDR3 reads CATSREAGGSEQYV. CDR3 DNA: TGTGCCACCAGCAGAGAGGCAGGGGGGTCCGAGCAGTACGTC.

The chain uses TRBV23-1 and TRBJ2-3; no reliable D call. TRBV23-1 is classed as an ORF, of uncertain function. Trimming cost V 2 bases and J 2 bases, with 17 bases left between them. The CDR3 length is 17 residues. CDR3 nucleotide sequence: TGCGCCAGCAGTCAACCCTCCCGGCCGACCAACACAGATACGCAGTATTTT. Its protein is CASSQPSRPTNTDTQYF.

V gene TRBV7-9 combines with J gene TRBJ1-4; no clear D gene. V dropped 5 bases and J dropped 4 bases, with 11 bases sitting between them. From germline, CDR1 is SEHNR and CDR2 FQNEAQ (reference sequence). CDR3 length: 14 amino acids. The CDR3 DNA sequence: TGTGCCAGCAGCAACAAGGACCGTAATGAAAAACTGTTTTTT. The encoded protein is CASSNKDRNEKLFF. Looking up the rest from reference TRBV7-9 and TRBJ1-4 gives the full variable domain: DTGVSQNPRHKITKRGQNVTFRCDPISEHNRLYWYRQTLGQGPEFLTYFQNEAQLEKSRLLSDRFSAERPKGSFSTLEIQRTEQGDSAMYLCASSNKDRNEKLFFGSGTQLSVL.

The chain recombines TRBV9 with TRBJ2-3; D is perhaps TRBD2 (5 bases). Germline V lookup: CDR1 SGDLS, CDR2 YYNGEE. The CDR3 runs to 14 residues. V lost 4 bases to trimming and J lost 11 bases, with 20 bases between them. CDR3 nucleotides: TGTGCCAGCAGCTTCCTGGGTGAGGGTGGAGGGCAGTATTTT. As protein: CASSFLGEGGGQYF.

J is TRBJ2-6 and V is TRBV7-3; D might be TRBD1 (5 bases). Germline V gene data show CDR1 as SGHTA and CDR2 as FQGTGA. CDR3 size: 17 residues. Trimming cost V 0 bases and J 0 bases, with 9 bases left between them. In DNA form, the CDR3 reads TGTGCCAGCAGCTTAACGGGGCGGTCCTCTGGGGCCAACGTCCTGACTTTC. Translating gives CASSLTGRSSGANVLTF.

This chain connects TRBV7-8 to TRBJ2-7, with D possibly TRBD1 on 5 matching bases. This CDR3 is 12 amino acids long. V was clipped by 1 base and J by 5 bases, with 6 bases between them. The germline gives CDR1 SGHVS, CDR2 FQNEAQ. For the CDR3, the DNA is TGTGCCAGCAGCTTAGTCAGGGACGAGCAGTACGTC. It specifies CASSLVRDEQYV.

This clone has a count of ten or more. The chain employs TRBV30 and TRBJ2-1, with TRBD1 matching over 9 bases. In germline, CDR1 is GTSNPN, CDR2 SVGIG (reference sequence). This CDR3 contains 14 residues. V shed 7 bases, J shed 4 bases, and the junction held 8 bases outside the gene matches. The CDR3 spells CASNRGRRYNEQFF. CDR3 nucleotides: TGTGCCTCCAACAGGGGGCGAAGATACAATGAGCAGTTCTTC.

This clone turned up a few times. The V gene is TRBV7-9, the J gene TRBJ1-4, with 7 nucleotides matching TRBD1. CDR1 SEHNR and CDR2 FQNEAQ come from the germline V gene (reference sequence). Germline trimming cut 5 bases from V and 7 bases from J; bases unmatched to any gene: 10. The length of the CDR3 is 15 residues. CDR3 sequence reads: CASSVSGGSGEKLFF. CDR3 in DNA: TGTGCCAGCAGCGTCTCAGGGGGATCGGGTGAAAAACTGTTTTTT. The full variable domain, completed using reference TRBV7-9 and TRBJ1-4, is DTGVSQNPRHKITKRGQNVTFRCDPISEHNRLYWYRQTLGQGPEFLTYFQNEAQLEKSRLLSDRFSAERPKGSFSTLEIQRTEQGDSAMYLCASSVSGGSGEKLFFGSGTQLSVL.

This clone was found a few times. The rearrangement links TRBV9 to TRBJ2-5, with D tentatively TRBD1 or TRBD2 (5 bases each). V lost 4 bases and J lost 5, with 18 bases in between. This CDR3 spans 15 amino acids. Germline V CDR1 and CDR2: SGDLS, YYNGEE. In DNA form, the CDR3 reads TGTGCCAGCAGCCGAAGAGGGGCGCCGGAGGAGACCCAGTACTTC. Amino acid sequence: CASSRRGAPEETQYF.

The rearrangement uses TRBV5-1 and TRBJ2-4; 7 bases match TRBD1. With V trimmed by 4 bases and J by 3 bases, 7 bases remained unmatched. The length of the CDR3 is 15 residues. CDR1 SGHRS and CDR2 YFSETQ come from the germline V gene. The CDR3 reads CASSLGQAGKNIQYF. The CDR3, as DNA: TGCGCCAGCAGCCTCGGACAGGCAGGCAAAAACATTCAGTACTTC.

V usage is TRBV18 and J usage is TRBJ2-3; the match to TRBD1 covers 8 bases. Germline values: CDR1 KGHSH, CDR2 LQKENI. V shed 2 bases, J shed 3 bases, and the junction held 4 bases outside the gene matches. This CDR3 contains 15 residues. The CDR3 sequence: CASSPDRGRTDTQYF. The CDR3 nucleotides read TGTGCCAGCTCACCAGACAGGGGAAGAACAGATACGCAGTATTTT.

This clone has just a few counts. The chain has TRBV19 and TRBJ1-2; D gene ambiguous. Germline V CDR1 and CDR2: LNHDA, SQIVND (reference sequence). The CDR3 has 13 amino acids. With 6 bases removed from V and 4 bases from J, the gap between germline ends came to 12 bases. For the CDR3, the DNA is TGTGCCAGTAGCCTCAGGAGAGGCTATGGCTACACCTTC. Translating gives CASSLRRGYGYTF.

This clone was recorded once. The V call is TRBV5-6, the J call TRBJ2-7; 7 bases agree with TRBD1. The CDR3 runs to 13 residues. V shed 4 bases, J shed 4 bases, and the junction held 5 bases outside the gene matches. Germline V gene sequence: CDR1 SGHDT, CDR2 YYEEEE. For the CDR3, the DNA is TGTGCCAGCAGCCCCAGACAGGGTTACGAGCAGTACGTC. This encodes CASSPRQGYEQYV.